This TCR beta chain derives from a study of T cell repertoires in cytomegalovirus infection. The wider study: Indications of both CMV infection and matching HLA type were provided by public TCR beta signatures.

TCRdb called the reads again in MiXCR, with one record for every CDR3 protein. This sample has around 740,000 distinct CDR3 sequences, with 35% found just once. Remarks on this clonotype: Its ends do not fully match the called genes, so a read error is possible.

CDR3 length: 15 amino acids. Germline loops: CDR1 SGHTA, CDR2 FQGNSA. The sample comprised PBMCs. This chain connects TRBV7-2 to TRBJ2-3; D possibly corresponds to TRBD2 (7 bases). This receptor was identified in a human donor in good health (CMV status not recorded). Some clones in this sample may be carry-over from other donors' samples. The CDR3 region is CASSPLRGHRHTQYF. In DNA, the CDR3 is TGTGCCAGCAGCCCACTGCGGGGGCACAGGCATACTCAGTATTTT.